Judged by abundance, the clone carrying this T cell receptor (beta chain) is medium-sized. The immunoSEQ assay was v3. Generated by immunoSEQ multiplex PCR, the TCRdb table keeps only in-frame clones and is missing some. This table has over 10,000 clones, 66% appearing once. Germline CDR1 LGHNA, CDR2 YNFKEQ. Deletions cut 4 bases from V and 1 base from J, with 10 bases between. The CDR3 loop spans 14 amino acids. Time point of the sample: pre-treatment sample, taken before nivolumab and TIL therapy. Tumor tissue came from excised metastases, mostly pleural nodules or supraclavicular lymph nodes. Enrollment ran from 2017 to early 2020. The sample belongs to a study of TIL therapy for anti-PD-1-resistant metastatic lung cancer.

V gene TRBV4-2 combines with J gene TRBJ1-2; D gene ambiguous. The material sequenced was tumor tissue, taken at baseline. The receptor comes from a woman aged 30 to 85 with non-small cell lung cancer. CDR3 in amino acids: CASSPGGNNYGYTF. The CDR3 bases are TGTGCCAGCAGCCCGGGCGGCAATAACTATGGCTACACCTTC.